The subject of this entry is one T cell receptor beta chain. V lost 4 bases and J 2 bases, leaving 12 bases between the germline ends. The germline V gene has CDR1 KGHDR and CDR2 SFDVKD. There are 15 residues in the CDR3. This sample was taken from a study of blood T cell repertoires in COVID-19. Turning to the study itself: PBMCs, B-cell-depleted T cells, or T cells provided the cDNA or gDNA that made up the material.

Patients in Seattle were enrolled during active infection, then followed longitudinally. Data came from immunoSEQ multiplex PCR; TCRdb stores just in-frame clones and leaves some out. Of 70,000 to 90,000 clones listed, 85% were seen once; the top ten hold 8.5% to 10%. The TCR sequence derives from a man over 45 with COVID-19, enrolled during active disease. The chain has TRBV24-1 and TRBJ2-3, with TRBD1 as a possible D gene (5 bases). The sequencing input was peripheral blood. CDR3 in DNA: TGTGCCACCAGTGAAGGGCAGGGCTCCACAGATACGCAGTATTTT. This translates into CATSEGQGSTDTQYF.